These T cell receptor beta chains were read from a single sample in a study of neoadjuvant nivolumab and ipilimumab in lung cancer. Method: immunoSEQ multiplex PCR; TCRdb's copy keeps in-frame clones and lacks some. The repertoire consists of 30,000 or so clones, with under 95% occurring once and the leading ten covering around 2.2%. The material was peripheral blood, obtained after neoadjuvant nivolumab, alone or with ipilimumab, at or shortly before surgery. The receptors come from an adult with non-small cell lung cancer. The CDR3 runs from the conserved cysteine through the conserved F or W. D genes are given only for firm matches. Expanded clones get a size class; other rows say once, few or many, or leave the size out.

clone size	D gene	V gene	J gene	CDR3 DNA	CDR3 protein
-	-	TRBV5-1	TRBJ2-2	TGCGCCAGCTTTTCGAACACCGGGGAGCTGTTTTTT	CASFSNTGELFF
-	-	TRBV5-1	TRBJ2-2	TGCGCCAGCAGCTTGGCACTAGATGCCGGGGAGCTGTTTTTT	CASSLALDAGELFF
-	-	TRBV28	TRBJ1-1	TGTGCCAGCAGTGCGTACAGGAGACTAAGTAAGAGTGAAGCTTTCTTT	CASSAYRRLSKSEAFF
-	TRBD2	TRBV30	TRBJ2-1	TGTGCCTGGAGTGTAGGGTTGGGGCTAGCGGGAGTAACCTACAATGAGCAGTTCTTC	CAWSVGLGLAGVTYNEQFF
-	-	TRBV7-9	TRBJ2-6	TGTGCCAGCAGCCCCAGGGCGTCTGGGGCCAACGTCCTGACTTTC	CASSPRASGANVLTF
-	-	TRBV5-6	TRBJ1-2	TGTGCCAGCAGCGGGGGCCTCTATGGCTACACCTTC	CASSGGLYGYTF
-	-	TRBV5-6	TRBJ2-2	TGTGCCAGCAGCTTGCGGCTGGGGGAGCTGTTTTTT	CASSLRLGELFF
-	-	TRBV7-8	TRBJ1-4	TGTGCCAGCAGCTTACCAGGATATAATGAAAAACTGTTTTTT	CASSLPGYNEKLFF
-	-	TRBV11-2	TRBJ1-4	TGTGCCAGCAGCTTAAGGCAGAATGAAAAACTGTTTTTT	CASSLRQNEKLFF
-	TRBD2	TRBV18	TRBJ2-6	TGTGCCAGCTCCCCGGCTTGGGGGAGGGCTGGGGCCAACGTCCTGACTTTC	CASSPAWGRAGANVLTF
-	-	TRBV18	TRBJ1-1	TGTGCCAGCTCTCAAGGCAGGGCGCTATACATTGAAGCTTTCTTT	CASSQGRALYIEAFF
-	TRBD2	TRBV5-6	TRBJ2-1	TGTGCCAGCAGCCTAAGAGCGGGAGTAGGCAATGAGCAGTTCTTC	CASSLRAGVGNEQFF
-	-	TRBV19	TRBJ1-1	TGTGCCAGTAGTTCCCTTAGCGGGAACACTGAAGCTTTCTTT	CASSSLSGNTEAFF
-	TRBD1	TRBV29-1	TRBJ2-7	TGCAGCGTTGCCCATGGACAGGCCGCCTCCTACGAGCAGTACTTC	CSVAHGQAASYEQYF
-	TRBD1	TRBV19	TRBJ2-5	TGTGCCAGTAGTAACAGACAGGGGGAGACCCAGTACTTC	CASSNRQGETQYF
-	TRBD1	TRBV6-1	TRBJ2-5	TGTGCCAGCAGTGAGAACAGGGGGCAAGAGACCCAGTACTTC	CASSENRGQETQYF
-	-	TRBV7-9	TRBJ1-1	TGTGCCAGCAGCTTAGTAGGCAGGGGTTTCACTGAAGCTTTCTTT	CASSLVGRGFTEAFF
-	-	TRBV29-1	TRBJ2-1	TGCAGCGTTGAAACGTCGTCCTACAATGAGCAGTTCTTC	CSVETSSYNEQFF
-	-	TRBV5-4	TRBJ2-3	TGTGCCAGCAGCCGGGGAGGGGGCGCATTGGAAGATACGCAGTATTTT	CASSRGGGALEDTQYF
-	-	TRBV2	TRBJ1-5	TGTGCCAGCAGTCCCCGAAAGGGAAGCCAGCCCCAGCATTTT	CASSPRKGSQPQHF
-	-	TRBV6-1	TRBJ1-4	TGTGCCAGCAGTGAAGACCTCGGACGGATTAATGAAAAACTGTTTTTT	CASSEDLGRINEKLFF
-	-	TRBV28	TRBJ1-5	TGTGCCAGCAGTTTATCCGGGGTCGGTCAGCCCCAGCATTTT	CASSLSGVGQPQHF
-	-	TRBV5-1	TRBJ2-2	TGCGCCAGCAGCTTTAGGCAGAGGCAGGGGGAGCTGTTTTTT	CASSFRQRQGELFF
-	-	TRBV29-1	TRBJ2-2	TGCAGCGTTGTTTTCTACGGGGAGCTGTTTTTT	CSVVFYGELFF
-	TRBD1	TRBV5-5	TRBJ1-1	TGTGCCAGCAGCTGGACAGGGGCGAACACTGAAGCTTTCTTT	CASSWTGANTEAFF
-	TRBD2	TRBV4-2	TRBJ2-3	TGTGCCAGCAGCCAAGATTCCCTAGCGGGAGGGAGGACGCAGTATTTT	CASSQDSLAGGRTQYF
-	TRBD2	TRBV7-9	TRBJ2-7	TGTGCCAGCAGCTCGACTAGCGGGAGGAGGAACGAGCAGTACTTC	CASSSTSGRRNEQYF
once	-	TRBV9	TRBJ1-2	TGTGCCAGCAGCGTAGGGGGGACACTCCTTTCTAACTATGGCTACACCTTC	CASSVGGTLLSNYGYTF
-	TRBD1	TRBV9	TRBJ2-1	TGTGCCAGCAGCGTACAGGACAGGGGGGGCTACAATGAGCAGTTCTTC	CASSVQDRGGYNEQFF
once	TRBD1	TRBV6-6	TRBJ2-7	TGTGCCAGCAGAGACAGGGGGCTTTCAGGCGAGCAGTACTTC	CASRDRGLSGEQYF
-	-	TRBV11-2	TRBJ2-5	TGTGCCAGCAGCTTATGGACAAGAGAGACCCAGTACTTC	CASSLWTRETQYF
once	-	TRBV5-4	TRBJ2-7	TGTGCCAGCAGCTCTAACATAGGGGGCTCCTACGAGCAGTACTTC	CASSSNIGGSYEQYF
-	-	TRBV11-2	TRBJ1-4	TGTGCCAGCAGCTCCCCCGCAGGGGTTTTTGAAAAACTGTTTTTT	CASSSPAGVFEKLFF
-	-	TRBV25-1	TRBJ1-2	TGTGCCAGCAGTGCGAGGGTTGGTTACACCTTC	CASSARVGYTF
-	-	TRBV12-2	TRBJ2-7	TGTGCAAGTCGCTCAAAACTAGCGGGAGTCAACGAGCAGTACTTC	CASRSKLAGVNEQYF
-	-	TRBV5-1	TRBJ1-1	TGCGCCAGCAGCACCGCCACAGGGTTGAACACTGAAGCTTTCTTT	CASSTATGLNTEAFF
-	-	TRBV5-6	TRBJ2-7	TGTGCCAGCAGCACCTGGGGGCAGATCTACGAGCAGTACTTC	CASSTWGQIYEQYF
-	-	TRBV5-4	TRBJ2-5	TGTGCCAGCAGCTTGGAACAGGGCCAAGAGACCCAGTACTTC	CASSLEQGQETQYF
-	-	TRBV29-1	TRBJ2-7	TGCAGCGTTGTGTGGTGGGACGGACGCTACGAGCAGTACTTC	CSVVWWDGRYEQYF
once	TRBD2	TRBV2	TRBJ2-7	TGTGCCAGCAGGCCGGGACTAGCGTTCAGCTCCTACGAGCAGTACTTC	CASRPGLAFSSYEQYF
-	-	TRBV7-6	TRBJ2-3	TGTGCCAGCAGCTCGAGGCACAGGGTCCCAGATACGCAGTATTTT	CASSSRHRVPDTQYF
-	-	TRBV10-1	TRBJ2-7	TGCGCCAGCAGTGCCGGGAAAGGCGAGCAGTACTTC	CASSAGKGEQYF
-	-	TRBV11-2	TRBJ2-7	TGTGCCAGCAGCTTCGGGCAGGGCGGGATCTACGAGCAGTACTTC	CASSFGQGGIYEQYF
-	TRBD1	TRBV7-9	TRBJ1-5	TGTGCCAGCAGCTCCGACAGGGGTAATCAGCCCCAGCATTTT	CASSSDRGNQPQHF
once	TRBD1	TRBV19	TRBJ1-2	TGTGCCAGTAGTAGATCCGGGACAGGGGCCGCTGACTTC	CASSRSGTGAADF
-	TRBD2	TRBV29-1	TRBJ2-2	TGCAGCGTTTCGTACCCTAGCGGGAGGCCCGGGGAGCTGTTTTTT	CSVSYPSGRPGELFF
-	-	TRBV9	TRBJ1-2	TGTGCCAGCAGCGTAGCCCCCATCTATGGCTACACCTTC	CASSVAPIYGYTF
-	-	TRBV7-9	TRBJ1-2	TGTGCCAGCAGCCAGAGAGATGCCTACTATGGCTACACCTTC	CASSQRDAYYGYTF
-	-	TRBV2	TRBJ1-5	TGTGCCAGCAGGAAGGAGTCAGGGGATTATCAGCCCCAGCATTTT	CASRKESGDYQPQHF
-	TRBD1	TRBV7-9	TRBJ1-5	TGTGCCAGCAGCTTAGGGGGACAGGGGGCAGGACAGCCCCAGCATTTT	CASSLGGQGAGQPQHF
-	TRBD2	TRBV13	TRBJ2-7	TGTGCCAGCAGCTTCGCCGGGACTAGCGGGAGTTGGCTCACCTACGAGCAGTACTTC	CASSFAGTSGSWLTYEQYF
once	-	TRBV11-3	TRBJ2-3	TGTGCCAGCAGCTCAGGGGCGGTCACAGATACGCAGTATTTT	CASSSGAVTDTQYF
-	-	TRBV19	TRBJ1-5	TGTGCCAGTAGTAGCCGCCGATATCAGCCCCAGCATTTT	CASSSRRYQPQHF
once	TRBD2	TRBV5-4	TRBJ2-1	TGTGCCAGCAGCGGGACTAAGCGGGAGGGGACGCATGAGCAGTTCTTC	CASSGTKREGTHEQFF
-	TRBD1	TRBV6-1	TRBJ1-2	TGTGCCAGCAGTGCGGGACAGACTAACTATGGCTACACCTTC	CASSAGQTNYGYTF
-	TRBD2	TRBV19	TRBJ2-1	TGTGCCAGTAGTATAGTTTTCCTGACTAGCCAGTTCTTC	CASSIVFLTSQFF
-	-	TRBV7-3	TRBJ2-3	TGTGCCAGCAGGTTGACAGCCGCAAGCACAGATACGCAGTATTTT	CASRLTAASTDTQYF